These 8 T cell receptor beta chains share one sample of origin, sequenced in a study of cytomegalovirus exposure and HLA in healthy donors. This PCR relied on a set of 60 Vbeta primers and 13 Jbeta primers. Here immunoSEQ multiplex PCR was the method, and the copy in TCRdb shows in-frame clones only, minus some. This table holds about 120,000 clones, 15% to 20% found once. The sequenced sample consisted of PBMCs. Receptors were obtained from a female donor in good health and CMV-seropositive.

The V call is TRBV27, the J call TRBJ2-7, with 8 bases fitting TRBD2. V trimming: 5 bases; J trimming: 2 bases; junction bases outside the gene matches: 8. Germline lookup yields CDR1 MNHEY and CDR2 SMNVEV (reference sequence). CDR3 length: 15 amino acids. CDR3 amino acids: CASSPAGGEAYEQYF. In DNA form, the CDR3 reads TGTGCCAGCAGTCCCGCGGGGGGAGAAGCCTACGAGCAGTACTTC.

This clone was picked up a small number of times. This sequence joins TRBV6-1 and TRBJ2-5, with D perhaps matching TRBD2 (6 bases). Near its end, the DNA agrees better with TRBJ2-7, so the J call may be wrong. This CDR3 spans 12 amino acids. CDR1 is MNHNS and CDR2 is SASEGT in the germline V gene. CDR3 sequence: CASSLGGGEQYF. The DNA of the CDR3 is TGTGCCAGCAGCCTCGGGGGTGGCGAGCAGTACTTC.

This chain connects TRBV7-2 to TRBJ1-1, with D perhaps matching TRBD1 (6 bases). The germline V gene has CDR1 SGHTA and CDR2 FQGNSA. The CDR3 consists of 14 residues. The V end was cut by 6 bases, the J end by 3 bases, with 14 bases between. The CDR3, as DNA: TGTGCCAGCAGTCCACATGGGGGCTACACTGAAGCTTTCTTT. It codes for CASSPHGGYTEAFF.

This chain connects TRBV30 to TRBJ1-4; D uncertain. Germline loops: CDR1 GTSNPN, CDR2 SVGIG (reference sequence). The CDR3 has 14 residues. The V end lost 0 bases, the J end lost 0 bases, and 5 bases lay between the germline ends. CDR3: CAWSVSATNEKLFF. CDR3 nucleotide sequence: TGTGCCTGGAGTGTGTCCGCAACTAATGAAAAACTGTTTTTT.

This rearrangement joins TRBV28 to TRBJ1-5, with 7 bases fitting TRBD1. This CDR3 comprises 14 residues. Germline V gives CDR1 MDHEN, CDR2 SYDVKM. V lost 5 bases, J lost 4 bases, and 5 bases stayed unmatched. The CDR3 is CASSLGTANQPQHF. The CDR3 DNA follows: TGTGCCAGCAGTCTCGGGACAGCAAATCAGCCCCAGCATTTT. Full variable domain (rest looked up from reference TRBV28 and TRBJ1-5): DVKVTQSSRYLVKRTGEKVFLECVQDMDHENMFWYRQDPGLGLRLIYFSYDVKMKEKGDIPEGYSVSREKKERFSLILESASTNQTSMYLCASSLGTANQPQHFGDGTRLSIL.

The chain carries TRBV2 and TRBJ2-7, with 9 bases aligning to TRBD1. Per germline, CDR1 SNHLY and CDR2 FYNNEI. This CDR3 has 16 amino acids. V trimming: 6 bases; J trimming: 3 bases; junction bases outside the gene matches: 12. The CDR3 nucleotides read TGTGCCAGCAGACGTCCGGGGACAGGGATCGTCTACGAGCAGTACTTC. Residues: CASRRPGTGIVYEQYF.

This chain links TRBV5-1 with TRBJ1-1; no clear D gene. This CDR3 region has 14 residues. Germline-derived CDR1 and CDR2 are SGHRS and YFSETQ. The V gene lost 4 bases and the J gene lost 5 bases, with 15 bases spanning the gap. As DNA, the CDR3 is TGCGCCAGCAGCGGTTCAGGAGGAGGTACTGAAGCTTTCTTT. This translates into CASSGSGGGTEAFF.

The chain combines TRBV28 with TRBJ1-5, with 8 bases aligning to TRBD1. Germline V gene lookup returns CDR1 MDHEN and CDR2 SYDVKM. This CDR3 comprises 12 residues. Losses at the gene ends were 9 bases for V and 6 bases for J; bases not matched to a gene: 4. The CDR3 sequence: CASGQGGQPQHF. The CDR3, as DNA: TGTGCCAGTGGACAGGGCGGTCAGCCCCAGCATTTT.